The clone carrying this T cell receptor (beta chain) was picked up a small number of times. Per the original data handling: Counts of nucleated cells, estimated from reference gene primer amplification, were obtained. The repertoire was sequenced with immunoSEQ multiplex PCR; TCRdb's copy has only in-frame clones and lacks some. V and J calls and clone size follow that table, whereas D and trimming were derived from the DNA. The sample shows about 120,000 clones, around nine tenths of them seen only once. Between the trimmed V and J ends, which lost 4 bases and 1 base, there was a span of 13 bases. The CDR3 is made up of 15 amino acids. Germline V gene lookup returns CDR1 SEHNR and CDR2 FQNEAQ (reference sequence). This entry comes from a study of blood T cell repertoires in COVID-19. The overall study: The samples span acute and convalescent COVID-19 from the United States, Italy and Spain. T cells, B-cell-depleted T cells, or PBMCs provided the cDNA or gDNA that served as material.

The TCR was taken from a woman aged 45-60 years with acute or convalescent COVID-19. The V gene is TRBV7-9, the J gene TRBJ1-2, with a weak D call TRBD1 (5 bases). The sequenced sample consisted of peripheral blood. As DNA, the CDR3 is TGTGCCAGCAGCTCAGGGTCATCGTTTAACTATGGCTACACCTTC. It encodes CASSSGSSFNYGYTF.